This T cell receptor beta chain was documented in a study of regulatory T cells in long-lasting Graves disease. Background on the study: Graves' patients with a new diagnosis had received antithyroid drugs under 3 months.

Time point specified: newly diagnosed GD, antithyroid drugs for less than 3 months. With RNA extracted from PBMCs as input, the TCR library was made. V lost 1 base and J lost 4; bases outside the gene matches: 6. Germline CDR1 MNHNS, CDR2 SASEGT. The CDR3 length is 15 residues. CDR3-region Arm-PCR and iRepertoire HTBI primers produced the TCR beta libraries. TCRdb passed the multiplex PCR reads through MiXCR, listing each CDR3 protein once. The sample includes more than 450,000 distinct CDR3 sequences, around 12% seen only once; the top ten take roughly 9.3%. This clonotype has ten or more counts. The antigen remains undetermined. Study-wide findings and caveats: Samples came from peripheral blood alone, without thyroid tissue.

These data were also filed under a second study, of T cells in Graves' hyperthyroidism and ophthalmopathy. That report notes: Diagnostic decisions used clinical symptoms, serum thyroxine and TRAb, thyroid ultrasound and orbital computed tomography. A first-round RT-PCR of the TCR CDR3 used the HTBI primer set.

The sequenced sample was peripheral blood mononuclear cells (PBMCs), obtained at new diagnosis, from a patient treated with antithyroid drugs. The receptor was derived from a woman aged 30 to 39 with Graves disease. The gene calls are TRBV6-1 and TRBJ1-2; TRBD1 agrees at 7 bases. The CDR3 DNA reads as TGTGCCAGCAGTGAAGTCGTCGGACAGGCCTATGGCTACACCTTC. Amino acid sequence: CASSEVVGQAYGYTF.